A selection of T cell receptor beta chains follows, all from one sample in a study of shared clonotypes between healthy human individuals. Repertoires were generated with immunoSEQ multiplex PCR, while TCRdb's copy carries only in-frame clones and drops some. The sample holds 450,000 to 700,000 clones; 95% to 96% are singletons and the top ten take 0.095% to 0.12%. Sequenced sample: naive CD8+ T cells sorted from blood. Source of these receptors: a woman aged 30 to 39 in good health. The CDR3 runs from the conserved cysteine through the conserved F or W. Fields, in order: V gene, clone size, CDR3 protein. The size field is filled for only some rows; it gives once, few, many or a size class.

TRBV7-2 - CASSYGLARLYEQYF
TRBV27 - CASSLRPRGYEQYF
TRBV28 - CASSYPTGYSNQPQHF
TRBV10-3 - CAISELNSPYEQYF
TRBV6-5 - CASSLFSGSLYEQFF
TRBV28 - CASSSRRGASGTDTQYF
TRBV4-2 - CASSPGLAGGLSTDTQYF
TRBV2 - CASTGKGWETQYF
TRBV5-1 - CASSSGEVVYNEQFF
TRBV4-1 - CASSQSVRAGLTYNEQFF
TRBV7-9 once CASSFSSGTNNEQFF
TRBV27 - CASSLSGTGGDTQYF
TRBV19 - CASTLAEPPVSYNEQFF
TRBV4-1 - CASSRGHTNTGELFF
TRBV5-6 - CASSLGGYEQYF
TRBV27 - CAAGPGSSYEQYF
TRBV28 - CASSSEPGGGYEQYF
TRBV28 - CASSFTVGGANEKLFF
TRBV5-6 once CASSSTDTGELFF
TRBV13 - CASSLGTAGLYGKLFF
TRBV5-1 - CASSLVGSGANVLTF
TRBV7-9 - CASSSPGQGHYEQYF
TRBV19 once CASSTRAGAEAFF
TRBV6-5 once CASSYLGRAGPGELFF
TRBV21-1 - CASIVPGQGYEQYF
TRBV30 - CAWSVWRHEQYF
TRBV6-1 - CASSDQRANTVFPYEQYF